What follows is one TCR beta chain and its context. This entry is derived from a study of T cell responses to AZD1222 COVID-19 vaccine. Assay used: immunoSEQ multiplex PCR; TCRdb lists only in-frame clones, some missing. Of 80,000 to 100,000 clones listed, approximately 83% are singletons. CDR3 length: 15 amino acids. V shed 4 bases and J 9 bases; nucleotides not matched to a gene: 7. The germline gives CDR1 MNHNY, CDR2 SVGAGI (reference sequence). This clonotype was obtained from an adult in good health. The chain couples TRBV6-6 to TRBJ1-6; 9 bases match TRBD1. The sequenced sample was peripheral blood, obtained on day 0 of AZD1222 vaccination. For the CDR3, the DNA is TGTGCCAGCAGTTTCGGGACAGGGCTCCCTTCACCCCTCCACTTT. It encodes CASSFGTGLPSPLHF.